Listed below are T cell receptor beta chains from one sample, sequenced in a study of molecular identifiers for immune sequencing clone quantification. TCRdb processed the PCR reads anew with MiXCR; each CDR3 protein has one entry. The sample yields over 550,000 distinct CDR3 sequences, less than 30% seen once. The sample taken for sequencing was naive CD8+ T cells from blood, with Jurkat cell RNA spiked in. The receptors here all came from a human donor in good health. Some libraries in this study had Jurkat cell RNA spiked in. Both conserved end residues are part of each CDR3. The D gene is left open where the match is weak. A clone size is listed for some rows: how often the clone was seen (once, few, many), or a class if it is expanded.

J gene: TRBJ2-2
V gene: TRBV7-6
D gene: TRBD2
clone size: many
CDR3 DNA: TGTGCCAGCAGCTCCGGGACTACACGAACCGGGGAGCTGTTTTTT
CDR3 protein: CASSSGTTRTGELFF

J gene: TRBJ2-3
V gene: TRBV5-6
D gene: .
clone size: .
CDR3 DNA: TGTGCCAGCAGCGCGCCCACGGGGCTCACAGATACGCAGTATTTT
CDR3 protein: CASSAPTGLTDTQYF

J gene: TRBJ1-1
V gene: TRBV11-3
D gene: TRBD1
clone size: .
CDR3 DNA: TGTGCCAGCAGCTCCAGGGGGGAGGACAGCGGAATGGGTGAAGCTTTCTTT
CDR3 protein: CASSSRGEDSGMGEAFF

J gene: TRBJ1-5
V gene: TRBV4-1
D gene: .
clone size: few
CDR3 DNA: TGCGCCAGCAGCCAAGTAGAGGATAGCAATCAGCCCCAGCATTTT
CDR3 protein: CASSQVEDSNQPQHF

J gene: TRBJ2-1
V gene: TRBV9
D gene: TRBD2
clone size: .
CDR3 DNA: TGTGCCAGCAGCGTAGAAGCGGGAGTGGTCCATGAGCAGTTCTTC
CDR3 protein: CASSVEAGVVHEQFF

J gene: TRBJ1-1
V gene: TRBV7-2
D gene: .
clone size: many
CDR3 DNA: TGTGCCAGCAGCTTAGCGCTCCGGGGGATCACTGAAGCTTTCTTT
CDR3 protein: CASSLALRGITEAFF

J gene: TRBJ1-1
V gene: TRBV7-6
D gene: .
clone size: few
CDR3 DNA: TGTGCCAGCAGCTTAGCGTATGAAGGCACTGAAGCTTTCTTT
CDR3 protein: CASSLAYEGTEAFF

J gene: TRBJ1-4
V gene: TRBV5-1
D gene: TRBD1
clone size: many
CDR3 DNA: TGCGCCAGCAGCTTACGACGACAGGGTTATAATGAAAAACTGTTTTTT
CDR3 protein: CASSLRRQGYNEKLFF

J gene: TRBJ2-7
V gene: TRBV6-6
D gene: TRBD1
clone size: many
CDR3 DNA: TGTGCCAGCAGTTACGGGACAGACATCTACGAGCAGTACTTC
CDR3 protein: CASSYGTDIYEQYF

J gene: TRBJ1-1
V gene: TRBV6-1
D gene: .
clone size: .
CDR3 DNA: TGTGCCAACAGTGAGATAATTAGACAGATGAACACTGAAGCTTTCTTT
CDR3 protein: CANSEIIRQMNTEAFF

J gene: TRBJ1-1
V gene: TRBV25-1
D gene: .
clone size: many
CDR3 DNA: TGTGCCAGCAGTGACCCCCTCCAGTTT
CDR3 protein: CASSDPLQF

J gene: TRBJ2-2
V gene: TRBV3-1
D gene: .
clone size: .
CDR3 DNA: TGTGCCAGCAGCCAAGATGACCGAGCCCTGAACACCGGGGAGCTGTTTTTT
CDR3 protein: CASSQDDRALNTGELFF

J gene: TRBJ2-7
V gene: TRBV20-1
D gene: TRBD2
clone size: few
CDR3 DNA: TGCAGTGCTAGATCGGGAGGGCCTTACGAGCAGTACTTC
CDR3 protein: CSARSGGPYEQYF

J gene: TRBJ1-1
V gene: TRBV4-3
D gene: .
clone size: .
CDR3 DNA: TGCGCCAGCAGCCAAGATAAGAAGGGGGACACTGAAGCTTTCTTT
CDR3 protein: CASSQDKKGDTEAFF

J gene: TRBJ2-1
V gene: TRBV13
D gene: TRBD2
clone size: few
CDR3 DNA: TGTGCCAGCAGCTTCTTGCCGGGACTAGCGGGGGCCCACTACAATGAGCAGTTCTTC
CDR3 protein: CASSFLPGLAGAHYNEQFF

J gene: TRBJ1-2
V gene: TRBV29-1
D gene: .
clone size: many
CDR3 DNA: TGCAGCGTTGAAGAGGCTCACTTAGCTAACTATGGCTACACCTTC
CDR3 protein: CSVEEAHLANYGYTF

J gene: TRBJ1-5
V gene: TRBV25-1
D gene: TRBD1
clone size: .
CDR3 DNA: TGTGCCAGCAGTGAATACAGGGGGCCCAATCAGCCCCAGCATTTT
CDR3 protein: CASSEYRGPNQPQHF

J gene: TRBJ1-2
V gene: TRBV12-3/TRBV12-4
D gene: .
clone size: .
CDR3 DNA: TGTGCCAGCGACTCTCCTGGGGGCCATGTGGCCGGCTACACCTTC
CDR3 protein: CASDSPGGHVAGYTF

J gene: TRBJ2-7
V gene: TRBV20-1
D gene: .
clone size: many
CDR3 DNA: TGCAGTGCTAGCCTGGGGGCCGGCTACGAGCAGTACTTC
CDR3 protein: CSASLGAGYEQYF

J gene: TRBJ1-1
V gene: TRBV5-4
D gene: TRBD1
clone size: many
CDR3 DNA: TGTGCCAGCAGCTTGGAGGGGGCATACACTGAAGCTTTCTTT
CDR3 protein: CASSLEGAYTEAFF

J gene: TRBJ2-5
V gene: TRBV5-5
D gene: TRBD2
clone size: .
CDR3 DNA: TGTGCCAGCAGTTTTAGCGGGGGACGCGAACAAGAGACCCAGTACTTC
CDR3 protein: CASSFSGGREQETQYF

J gene: TRBJ2-6
V gene: TRBV10-2
D gene: .
clone size: few
CDR3 DNA: TGCGCCAGCAGTGAGTTGGGGGCGCAGGGGGCCAACGTCCTGACTTTC
CDR3 protein: CASSELGAQGANVLTF

J gene: TRBJ1-1
V gene: TRBV6-5
D gene: .
clone size: many
CDR3 DNA: TGTGCCAGCAGTCCACAACAATTTCTCAGGACTGAAGCTTTCTTT
CDR3 protein: CASSPQQFLRTEAFF

J gene: TRBJ1-2
V gene: TRBV4-1
D gene: TRBD1
clone size: .
CDR3 DNA: TGCGCCAGCAGCCAAGGGGTCCAGGGGGCACGGGGCTACACCTTC
CDR3 protein: CASSQGVQGARGYTF

J gene: TRBJ2-7
V gene: TRBV4-2
D gene: TRBD2
clone size: .
CDR3 DNA: TGTGCCAGCAGCCAAGAGGGAGGGGCTACCTACGAGCAGTACTTC
CDR3 protein: CASSQEGGATYEQYF

J gene: TRBJ1-2
V gene: TRBV2
D gene: .
clone size: .
CDR3 DNA: TGTGCCAGCACCGAGGCAGGGGCCGGCTACACCTTC
CDR3 protein: CASTEAGAGYTF

J gene: TRBJ2-3
V gene: TRBV27
D gene: TRBD1
clone size: many
CDR3 DNA: TGTGCCAGCAGTTTTGTGGGACAGGGGTTTTTCGATACGCAGTATTTT
CDR3 protein: CASSFVGQGFFDTQYF

J gene: TRBJ2-2
V gene: TRBV6-2/TRBV6-3
D gene: .
clone size: .
CDR3 DNA: TGTGCCAGCAGTTACTCTCCCGGGACCACGACGACCGGGGAGCTGTTTTTT
CDR3 protein: CASSYSPGTTTTGELFF

J gene: TRBJ2-1
V gene: TRBV7-2
D gene: .
clone size: once
CDR3 DNA: TGTGCCAGCAGCCGGGGGGAAGACAGGAGAACCTACAATGAGCAGTTCTTC
CDR3 protein: CASSRGEDRRTYNEQFF

J gene: TRBJ2-2
V gene: TRBV27
D gene: .
clone size: few
CDR3 DNA: TGTGCCAGCAGGTTAACAGGGATCGGGGAGCTGTTTTTT
CDR3 protein: CASRLTGIGELFF

J gene: TRBJ2-7
V gene: TRBV27
D gene: .
clone size: .
CDR3 DNA: TGTGCCAGCAGTTACTCCGGGACCCTGGTAAATTACGAGCAGTACTTC
CDR3 protein: CASSYSGTLVNYEQYF

J gene: TRBJ2-5
V gene: TRBV6-2/TRBV6-3
D gene: .
clone size: many
CDR3 DNA: TGTGCCAGCAATTACGGACGGTACCAAGAGACCCAGTACTTC
CDR3 protein: CASNYGRYQETQYF

J gene: TRBJ1-5
V gene: TRBV4-1
D gene: .
clone size: many
CDR3 DNA: TGCGCCAGCAGCCAACTAGGGCCCGGGACCCAGCCCCAGCATTTT
CDR3 protein: CASSQLGPGTQPQHF

J gene: TRBJ1-2
V gene: TRBV2
D gene: .
clone size: .
CDR3 DNA: TGTGCCAGCAGTGATGAGGCAGGTCTAAACTATGGCTACACCTTC
CDR3 protein: CASSDEAGLNYGYTF

J gene: TRBJ2-2
V gene: TRBV10-3
D gene: TRBD2
clone size: .
CDR3 DNA: TGTGCCATCAGTGAGTCGGCTAGCGGGGGACCGAACACCGGGGAGCTGTTTTTT
CDR3 protein: CAISESASGGPNTGELFF

J gene: TRBJ2-3
V gene: TRBV7-9
D gene: TRBD1
clone size: many
CDR3 DNA: TGCGCCAGCAGCTCCTCAGGGGGATCTACAGATACGCAGTATTTT
CDR3 protein: CASSSSGGSTDTQYF

J gene: TRBJ2-7
V gene: TRBV4-1
D gene: TRBD1
clone size: few
CDR3 DNA: TGCGCCAGCAGCCAGGTTTCCGGGACAGGTCTCTACGAGCAGTACTTC
CDR3 protein: CASSQVSGTGLYEQYF

J gene: TRBJ1-2
V gene: TRBV6-5
D gene: .
clone size: .
CDR3 DNA: TGTGCCAGCAGTTACTCCCCGGACAACCACTATGGCTACACCTTC
CDR3 protein: CASSYSPDNHYGYTF

J gene: TRBJ1-5
V gene: TRBV7-6
D gene: .
clone size: many
CDR3 DNA: TGTGCCAGCAGCGAACAGGGTCAGCCCCAGCATTTT
CDR3 protein: CASSEQGQPQHF

J gene: TRBJ2-2
V gene: TRBV24-1
D gene: TRBD2
clone size: .
CDR3 DNA: TGTGCCACCAGTGGTCTCGCTAGCGGGAGGTCCTCAGGAACCGGGGAGCTGTTTTTT
CDR3 protein: CATSGLASGRSSGTGELFF

J gene: TRBJ2-7
V gene: TRBV4-1
D gene: TRBD2
clone size: .
CDR3 DNA: TGCGCCAGCAGCCAAACTAGCGACCCTTTTTACGAGCAGTACTTC
CDR3 protein: CASSQTSDPFYEQYF

J gene: TRBJ2-4
V gene: TRBV24-1
D gene: TRBD1
clone size: few
CDR3 DNA: TGTGCCACCAGTGATTTGAGGGACAGGGGTAACATTCAGTACTTC
CDR3 protein: CATSDLRDRGNIQYF

J gene: TRBJ2-5
V gene: TRBV5-1
D gene: TRBD2
clone size: many
CDR3 DNA: TGCGCCAGCAGAGCCCCCTTGGCGGGGGAACAAGAGACCCAGTACTTC
CDR3 protein: CASRAPLAGEQETQYF

J gene: TRBJ2-7
V gene: TRBV27
D gene: TRBD1
clone size: many
CDR3 DNA: TGTGCCAGCAGTTACCGGGACAGGACCTCCGAGCAGTACTTC
CDR3 protein: CASSYRDRTSEQYF

J gene: TRBJ1-2
V gene: TRBV13
D gene: .
clone size: .
CDR3 DNA: TGTGCCAGCAGCTTAGGGGCAGACGGCTATGGCTACACCTTC
CDR3 protein: CASSLGADGYGYTF

J gene: TRBJ2-3
V gene: TRBV9
D gene: .
clone size: few
CDR3 DNA: TGTGCCAGCAGCGGTGGGTTAACCCACACAGATACGCAGTATTTT
CDR3 protein: CASSGGLTHTDTQYF

J gene: TRBJ1-1
V gene: TRBV12-3/TRBV12-4
D gene: .
clone size: many
CDR3 DNA: TGTGCCAGCACCGCCCCGGGTCTTGAAGCTTTCTTT
CDR3 protein: CASTAPGLEAFF

J gene: TRBJ2-7
V gene: TRBV5-4
D gene: TRBD1
clone size: .
CDR3 DNA: TGTGCCAGCAGCTACGGGACAGGGGAACGCGAGCAGTACTTC
CDR3 protein: CASSYGTGEREQYF

J gene: TRBJ1-1
V gene: TRBV4-2
D gene: .
clone size: few
CDR3 DNA: TGTGCCAGCAGCCAAGAAGTCTTCAAAACTGAAGCTTTCTTT
CDR3 protein: CASSQEVFKTEAFF

J gene: TRBJ2-7
V gene: TRBV6-2/TRBV6-3
D gene: .
clone size: few
CDR3 DNA: TGTGCCAGCAGTCCAGGAACGGACAGAAACGTATACGAGCAGTACTTC
CDR3 protein: CASSPGTDRNVYEQYF

J gene: TRBJ2-5
V gene: TRBV11-2
D gene: .
clone size: once
CDR3 DNA: TGTGCCAGCAGCCCCTGGGCGGACAGAGACCAAGAGACCCAGAACTTC
CDR3 protein: CASSPWADRDQETQNF